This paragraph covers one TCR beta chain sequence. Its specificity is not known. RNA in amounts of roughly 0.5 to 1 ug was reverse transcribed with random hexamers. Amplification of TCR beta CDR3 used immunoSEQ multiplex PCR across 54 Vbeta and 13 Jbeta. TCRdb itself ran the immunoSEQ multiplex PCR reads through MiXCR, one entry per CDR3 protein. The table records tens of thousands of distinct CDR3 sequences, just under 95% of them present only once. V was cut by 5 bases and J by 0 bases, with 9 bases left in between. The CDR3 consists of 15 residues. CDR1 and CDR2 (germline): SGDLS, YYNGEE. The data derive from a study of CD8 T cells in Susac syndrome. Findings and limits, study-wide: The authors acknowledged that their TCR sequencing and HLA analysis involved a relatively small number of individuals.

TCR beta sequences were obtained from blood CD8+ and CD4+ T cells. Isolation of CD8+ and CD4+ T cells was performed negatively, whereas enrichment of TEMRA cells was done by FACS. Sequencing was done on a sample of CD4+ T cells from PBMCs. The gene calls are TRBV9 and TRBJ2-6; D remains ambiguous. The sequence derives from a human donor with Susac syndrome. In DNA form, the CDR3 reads TGTGCCAGCAGGAAAGACAACTCTGGGGCCAACGTCCTGACTTTC. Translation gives CASRKDNSGANVLTF.